The 18 T cell receptor beta chains in this list originate from one sample, sequenced in a study of cytomegalovirus exposure and HLA in healthy donors. The PCR made use of 60 Vbeta and 13 Jbeta primers. Some clones are missing from TCRdb's copy, which holds only in-frame ones; the method was immunoSEQ multiplex PCR. The repertoire has 90,000 to 150,000 clones, more than 60% of them found once; the top ten carry less than 12%. Specimen: PBMCs. Receptors originate from a man aged 40-49 years in good health and CMV-seropositive.

The V gene is TRBV19, the J gene TRBJ2-3, with D possibly being TRBD2 (6 bases). Germline V gene data show CDR1 as LNHDA and CDR2 as SQIVND (reference sequence). Trimming took off 6 bases at V and 5 bases at J, with 6 bases between the two ends. This CDR3 spans 11 amino acids. CDR3 region: CASRGGDTQYF. CDR3 in DNA: TGTGCCAGTAGGGGAGGAGATACGCAGTATTTT.

The CDR3 protein is CASSYSMGQGNYGYTF. The CDR3 DNA sequence: TGTGCCAGCAGTTACTCGATGGGGCAGGGCAACTATGGCTACACCTTC. The chain is built from TRBV6-5 and TRBJ1-2, with D perhaps matching TRBD1 (5 bases). Germline V CDR1 and CDR2: MNHEY, SVGAGI. The CDR3 is 16 residues long. V lost 0 bases, J lost 2 bases, and 13 bases lay in between.

This chain joins TRBV4-1 and TRBJ2-2, with 7 bases lining up with TRBD1. The germline V gene has CDR1 MGHRA and CDR2 YSYEKL. The CDR3 runs to 13 residues. V lost 6 bases and J lost 6; bases outside the gene matches: 4. CDR3 in amino acids: CASRTGDAGELFF. For the CDR3, the DNA is TGCGCCAGCAGAACAGGGGACGCCGGGGAGCTGTTTTTT.

This clone occurred a few times. The J gene is TRBJ2-7, the V gene TRBV20-1, with TRBD2 identical over 7 bases. Germline V gene sequence: CDR1 DFQATT, CDR2 SNEGSKA (reference sequence). The V gene end was trimmed by 4 bases and the J gene end by 10 bases; junction bases not matched to a gene: 4. The length of the CDR3 is 10 residues. As DNA, the CDR3 is TGCAGTGCTATACCGGGACTACAGTACTTC. Protein: CSAIPGLQYF.

The CDR3 DNA sequence: TGTGCCAGCAGCCTAGCCCGGGTCGACACCGGGGAGCTGTTTTTT. This codes for CASSLARVDTGELFF. This chain links TRBV9 with TRBJ2-2, with D tentatively TRBD2 (5 bases). Germline V gene lookup returns CDR1 SGDLS and CDR2 YYNGEE. The CDR3 is made up of 15 amino acids. V lost 4 bases and J 3 bases, leaving 13 bases between the germline ends.

This clone turned up a few times. The V and J genes are TRBV27 and TRBJ2-1, with 12 bases matching TRBD2. Germline lookup yields CDR1 MNHEY and CDR2 SMNVEV (reference sequence). The ends lost 2 bases at V and 9 bases at J; junction bases unmatched: 5. CDR3 length equals 15 residues. The CDR3 DNA reads TGTGCCAGCAGTTTAGGACTAGCGGGAAGTACTGAGCAGTTCTTC. Its translation is CASSLGLAGSTEQFF.

The chain is built from TRBV2 and TRBJ2-2, with D possibly TRBD2 on 5 matching bases. V shed 6 bases and J shed 8 bases, with 10 bases lying between them. The length of the CDR3 is 12 residues. Germline loops: CDR1 SNHLY, CDR2 FYNNEI. DNA for the CDR3: TGTGCCAGCAGGGTGGAGCGGGGGGAGCTGTTTTTT. Its translation: CASRVERGELFF.

The J gene is TRBJ2-7, the V gene TRBV9, with no clear D. Trimming took off 0 bases at V and 3 bases at J, with 13 bases between the two ends. CDR3 length: 15 residues. The germline gives CDR1 SGDLS, CDR2 YYNGEE. CDR3 amino acids: CASSVGTDTYYEQYF. DNA of the CDR3: TGTGCCAGCAGCGTAGGCACCGACACTTACTACGAGCAGTACTTC.

The V call is TRBV7-2, the J call TRBJ2-3, with D possibly TRBD2 on 5 matching bases. V shed 1 base and J shed 6 bases, with 17 bases lying between them. CDR1 and CDR2 from the germline V gene are SGHTA and FQGNSA. The CDR3 sequence is 16 residues long. The CDR3 is CASSLERPPGMDTQYF. CDR3 nucleotides: TGTGCCAGCAGCTTAGAACGACCGCCGGGGATGGATACGCAGTATTTT.

In its sample, this clone was seen a few times. The rearrangement uses TRBV10-3 and TRBJ1-1; weak D call: TRBD1 (5 bases). The germline gives CDR1 ENHRY, CDR2 SYGVKD. CDR3 length: 13 residues. V gave up 0 bases and J gave up 8 bases, with 10 bases separating them. CDR3 DNA sequence: TGTGCCATCAGTGAGTCGGGGCGGTCGGAAGCTTTCTTT. As protein: CAISESGRSEAFF.

This clone occurred a few times. The gene calls are TRBV7-8 and TRBJ2-7; 7 positions match TRBD1. The CDR3 consists of 14 residues. V lost 7 bases, J lost 0 bases, and 6 bases stayed unmatched. Germline values: CDR1 SGHVS, CDR2 FQNEAQ. The CDR3 DNA follows: TGTGCCAGCACTGGGGACAGCAGCTCCTACGAGCAGTACTTC. Protein: CASTGDSSSYEQYF.

This rearrangement joins TRBV14 to TRBJ2-1, with 9 bases lining up with TRBD2. The CDR3 runs to 16 residues. The germline gives CDR1 SGHDN, CDR2 FVKESK. V dropped 2 bases and J dropped 7; count of bases not matched to a gene: 9. The CDR3 nucleotides are TGTGCCAGCAGCCAATCAGGGACTAGCCTTGTAAATGAGCAGTTCTTC. It translates to CASSQSGTSLVNEQFF.

The rearrangement joins TRBV5-1 to TRBJ2-1; the match to TRBD2 covers 10 bases. The CDR3 contains 15 residues. The germline CDR1 and CDR2 sequences are SGHRS and YFSETQ. V dropped 0 bases and J dropped 7; count of bases not matched to a gene: 4. The CDR3 protein is CASSLGGLAQNEQFF. CDR3 coding DNA: TGCGCCAGCAGCTTGGGGGGACTAGCGCAGAATGAGCAGTTCTTC.

This clone was detected once. The J gene is TRBJ2-1, the V gene TRBV5-1, with 8 bases aligning to TRBD1. Germline CDR1 SGHRS, CDR2 YFSETQ. The CDR3 contains 16 residues. V was pared by 0 bases and J by 6 bases, with 8 bases of the junction left unmatched. The chain's CDR3 is CASSLGDRSLSNEQFF. The DNA for the CDR3 is TGCGCCAGCAGCTTGGGGGACAGGTCACTCTCCAATGAGCAGTTCTTC.

The V call is TRBV5-5, the J call TRBJ2-1; D perhaps matches TRBD2 (7 bases). CDR1 and CDR2 from the germline V gene are SGHKS and YYEKEE (reference sequence). V was shortened by 0 bases and J by 8 bases, with 12 bases between the two germline ends. The CDR3 contains 14 residues. CDR3 in DNA: TGTGCCAGCAGCTTGGCGGGGGGCAGGGATGAGCAGTTCTTC. Protein sequence: CASSLAGGRDEQFF.

The chain links TRBV27 to TRBJ1-2; 7 bases fit TRBD1. This CDR3 has 17 residues. Unmatched junction bases numbered 15, after V lost 6 bases and J lost 2 bases. Germline V gives CDR1 MNHEY, CDR2 SMNVEV (reference sequence). CDR3 bases: TGTGCCAGCAGCCTGCAGCGACAGGGTACCACGAACTATGGCTACACCTTC. The encoded protein is CASSLQRQGTTNYGYTF.

The chain couples TRBV7-2 to TRBJ1-1, with D unclear. V was clipped by 1 base and J by 9 bases, with 12 bases between them. Germline-derived CDR1 and CDR2 are SGHTA and FQGNSA. The CDR3 extends over 13 amino acids. The CDR3 DNA sequence: TGTGCCAGCAGCTTAGGGGAGGAGGTGCAAGCTTTCTTT. Amino acid sequence: CASSLGEEVQAFF.

The chain joins TRBV5-4 to TRBJ2-2, with TRBD2 as a possible D gene (6 bases). The germline CDR1 and CDR2 sequences are SGHNT and YYREEE (reference sequence). Trimming cost V 5 bases and J 4 bases, with 21 bases left between them. The CDR3 is 17 amino acids. CDR3 sequence: CASSRDGLSRGTGELFF. The CDR3 DNA reads as TGTGCCAGCAGTCGTGATGGACTAAGCCGGGGCACCGGGGAGCTGTTTTTT.